This is a list of T cell receptor beta chains from one sample in a study of tumor-infiltrating lymphocytes in oesophageal squamous cell carcinoma. In TCRdb, the PCR reads were re-called with MiXCR into one record per CDR3 protein. The sample includes 15,000 to 20,000 distinct CDR3 sequences, roughly two fifths of them seen just once. Sample: normal esophageal tissue next to the tumor. The source of these receptors is a female donor with esophageal squamous cell carcinoma. CDR3s include the opening cysteine and the closing phenylalanine or tryptophan. D genes are given only for firm matches. Rows give clone size only sometimes, using once, few, many, or a class for an expanded clone.

abundance: .
j_gene: TRBJ2-7
len: 11
v_gene: TRBV12-3/TRBV12-4
d_gene: .
CDR3nt: TGTGCCAGCAGTTCCTACTACGAGCAGTACTTC
CDR3aa: CASSSYYEQYF

abundance: few
j_gene: TRBJ2-1
len: 13
v_gene: TRBV7-9
d_gene: .
CDR3nt: TGTGCCAGCAGCTTAGCGTCGCTAGCGGAGCAGTTCTTC
CDR3aa: CASSLASLAEQFF

abundance: .
j_gene: TRBJ1-1
len: 14
v_gene: TRBV7-2
d_gene: .
CDR3nt: TGTGCCAGCAGCTTTTACAGAATGAACACTGAAGCTTTCTTT
CDR3aa: CASSFYRMNTEAFF

abundance: few
j_gene: TRBJ2-1
len: 15
v_gene: TRBV7-3
d_gene: .
CDR3nt: TGTGCCAGCAGCTTAGCGGCGGGGGCCCACAATGAGCAGTTCTTC
CDR3aa: CASSLAAGAHNEQFF

abundance: few
j_gene: TRBJ2-3
len: 12
v_gene: TRBV7-6
d_gene: TRBD1
CDR3nt: TGTGCCAGCAGCTTGGACAGGGATACGCAGTATTTT
CDR3aa: CASSLDRDTQYF

abundance: .
j_gene: TRBJ2-2
len: 12
v_gene: TRBV28
d_gene: .
CDR3nt: TGTGCCAGCCTGGGAGAGGCCGGGGAGCTGTTTTTT
CDR3aa: CASLGEAGELFF

abundance: .
j_gene: TRBJ2-7
len: 14
v_gene: TRBV30
d_gene: .
CDR3nt: TGTGCCTGGAGCCTCGGGACGAGTCTTATCGAGCAGTACTTC
CDR3aa: CAWSLGTSLIEQYF

abundance: .
j_gene: TRBJ2-3
len: 16
v_gene: TRBV4-2
d_gene: TRBD1
CDR3nt: TGTGCCAGCAGAACGCCCGGGACAGGGGAAACAGATACGCAGTATTTT
CDR3aa: CASRTPGTGETDTQYF

abundance: .
j_gene: TRBJ2-1
len: 15
v_gene: TRBV7-9
d_gene: TRBD2
CDR3nt: TGTGCCAGCAGCCGTAGCGGGGCCTCCTACAATGAGCAGTTCTTC
CDR3aa: CASSRSGASYNEQFF

abundance: many
j_gene: TRBJ2-3
len: 14
v_gene: TRBV28
d_gene: .
CDR3nt: TGTGCCAGCAGCCCCCACTCGGGAGATGATACGCAGTATTTT
CDR3aa: CASSPHSGDDTQYF

abundance: few
j_gene: TRBJ1-5
len: 16
v_gene: TRBV5-5
d_gene: .
CDR3nt: TGTGCCAGCAGCCTGAGCCCGACAGTGAACAATCAGCCCCAGCATTTT
CDR3aa: CASSLSPTVNNQPQHF

abundance: many
j_gene: TRBJ2-5
len: 13
v_gene: TRBV27
d_gene: .
CDR3nt: TGTGCCAGCAGTTTTGGGAGTCAAGAGACCCAGTACTTC
CDR3aa: CASSFGSQETQYF

abundance: .
j_gene: TRBJ1-2
len: 13
v_gene: TRBV7-2
d_gene: TRBD1
CDR3nt: TGTGCCAGCAGCCGAACAGGGGGCTATGGCTACACCTTC
CDR3aa: CASSRTGGYGYTF

abundance: .
j_gene: TRBJ2-7
len: 13
v_gene: TRBV12-3/TRBV12-4
d_gene: .
CDR3nt: TGTGCCAGCAGTTTCGTAGCGCCCCACGAGCAGTACTTC
CDR3aa: CASSFVAPHEQYF

abundance: many
j_gene: TRBJ2-7
len: 15
v_gene: TRBV5-1
d_gene: TRBD2
CDR3nt: TGCGCCAGCAGCTTATCAGGGCTAGCGGTTGGGGAGCAGTACTTC
CDR3aa: CASSLSGLAVGEQYF